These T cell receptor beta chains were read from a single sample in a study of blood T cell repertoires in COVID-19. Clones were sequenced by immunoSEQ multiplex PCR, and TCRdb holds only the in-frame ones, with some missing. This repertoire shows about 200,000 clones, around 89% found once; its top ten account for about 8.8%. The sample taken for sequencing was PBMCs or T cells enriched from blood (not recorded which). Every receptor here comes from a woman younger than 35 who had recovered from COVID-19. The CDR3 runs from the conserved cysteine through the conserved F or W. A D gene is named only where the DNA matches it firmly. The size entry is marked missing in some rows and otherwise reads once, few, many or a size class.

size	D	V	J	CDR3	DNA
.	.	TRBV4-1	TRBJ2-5	CASSLRVEETQYF	TGCGCCAGCAGCCTCCGGGTAGAAGAGACCCAGTACTTC
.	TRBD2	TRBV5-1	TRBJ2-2	CASSAETSGNTGELFF	TGCGCCAGCAGCGCTGAGACTAGCGGGAACACCGGGGAGCTGTTTTTT
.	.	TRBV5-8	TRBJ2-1	CASSLVGAGAYNEQFF	TGTGCCAGCAGCTTGGTTGGGGCGGGGGCGTACAATGAGCAGTTCTTC
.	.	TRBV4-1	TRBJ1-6	CASSQERARGSPLHF	TGCGCCAGCAGCCAAGAGAGGGCCCGTGGGTCACCCCTCCACTTT
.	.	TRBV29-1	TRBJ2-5	CSVPGGSSKETQYF	TGCAGCGTCCCAGGGGGGAGCTCAAAAGAGACCCAGTACTTC
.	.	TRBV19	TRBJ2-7	CASSFGGREYEQYF	TGTGCCAGTAGTTTTGGGGGCAGGGAGTACGAGCAGTACTTC
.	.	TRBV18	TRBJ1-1	CASSQSANTHLEAFF	TGTGCCAGCTCACAGAGTGCGAATACCCACCTCGAAGCTTTCTTT
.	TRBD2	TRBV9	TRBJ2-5	CASSVTTAGGTQYF	TGTGCCAGCAGCGTTACCACAGCGGGGGGGACCCAGTACTTC
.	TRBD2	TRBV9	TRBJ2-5	CASSVGLAGRQETQYF	TGTGCCAGCAGCGTAGGATTAGCGGGGCGCCAAGAGACCCAGTACTTC
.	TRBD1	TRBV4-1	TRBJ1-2	CASSQLTGGENYGYTF	TGCGCCAGCAGCCAACTAACAGGGGGCGAGAACTATGGCTACACCTTC
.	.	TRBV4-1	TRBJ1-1	CASSYYLGREGGYTEAFF	TGCGCCAGCAGCTACTACCTGGGTCGGGAGGGCGGTTACACTGAAGCTTTCTTT
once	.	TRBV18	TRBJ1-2	CASSDSANYGYTF	TGTGCCAGCTCCGACTCAGCTAACTATGGCTACACCTTC
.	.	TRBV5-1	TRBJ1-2	CASRSWGANYGYTF	TGCGCCAGCAGGTCGTGGGGCGCCAACTATGGCTACACCTTC
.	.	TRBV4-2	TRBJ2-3	CASSQDIDTQYF	TGTGCCAGCAGCCAAGACATCGATACGCAGTATTTT
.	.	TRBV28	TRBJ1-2	CASSRGSSPYGYTF	TGTGCCAGCAGCCGCGGATCTTCCCCCTATGGCTACACCTTC
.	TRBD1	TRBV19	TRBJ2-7	CASSIAGTAYEQYF	TGTGCCAGTAGTATCGCCGGGACAGCCTACGAGCAGTACTTC
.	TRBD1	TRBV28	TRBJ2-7	CASSSPPGTGGPSTYEQYF	TGTGCCAGCAGTTCCCCCCCCGGGACAGGGGGCCCTTCAACCTACGAGCAGTACTTC
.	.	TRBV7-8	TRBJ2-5	CATSVRGSQETQYF	TGTGCCACCTCAGTCCGGGGTAGTCAAGAGACCCAGTACTTC
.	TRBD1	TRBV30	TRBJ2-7	CAWSAPGQIYEQYF	TGTGCCTGGAGTGCCCCGGGACAGATCTACGAGCAGTACTTC
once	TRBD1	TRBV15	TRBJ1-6	CATSRVGTGSTPLHF	TGTGCCACCAGCAGAGTGGGGACAGGGTCGACACCCCTCCACTTT
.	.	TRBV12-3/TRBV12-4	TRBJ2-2	CASSLSGELFF	TGTGCCAGCAGTTTATCAGGGGAGCTGTTTTTT
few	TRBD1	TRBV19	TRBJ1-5	CATSGQGGNQPQHF	TGTGCCACCTCGGGACAGGGCGGCAATCAGCCCCAGCATTTT
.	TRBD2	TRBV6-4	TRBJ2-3	CASSAPSSSGGADTQYF	TGTGCCAGCAGTGCCCCGTCCTCTAGCGGGGGGGCCGATACGCAGTATTTT
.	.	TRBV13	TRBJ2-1	CASSLLVREEQFF	TGTGCCAGCAGCCTCCTCGTCAGGGAAGAGCAGTTCTTC
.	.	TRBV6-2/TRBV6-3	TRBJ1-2	CASSYGGSNYGYTF	TGTGCCAGCAGTTACGGAGGGTCTAACTATGGCTACACCTTC
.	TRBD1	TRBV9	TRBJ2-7	CASSVSQGSYEQYF	TGTGCCAGCAGCGTATCACAGGGGTCCTACGAGCAGTACTTC
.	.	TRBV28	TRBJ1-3	CASSTGSSVGNTIYF	TGTGCCAGCAGTACAGGGTCCTCAGTGGGAAACACCATATATTTT
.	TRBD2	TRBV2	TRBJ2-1	CASSGVSGGAAEQFF	TGTGCCAGCAGTGGTGTGAGCGGGGGGGCCGCCGAGCAGTTCTTC
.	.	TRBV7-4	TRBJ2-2	CASSSPLLFF	TGTGCCAGCAGCTCCCCGTTGCTGTTTTTT
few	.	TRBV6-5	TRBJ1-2	CASSYTRGGRGYTF	TGTGCCAGCAGTTACACCAGGGGCGGGCGGGGCTACACCTTC
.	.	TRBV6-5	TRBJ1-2	CASALGLGLNYGYTF	TGTGCCAGCGCTCTGGGACTCGGGCTAAACTATGGCTACACCTTC
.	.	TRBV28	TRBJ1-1	CASSLRGLMNTEAFF	TGTGCCAGCAGTTTGAGGGGACTAATGAACACTGAAGCTTTCTTT
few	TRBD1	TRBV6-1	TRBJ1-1	CASSEGQLGTEAFF	TGTGCCAGCAGTGAGGGACAGTTGGGGACTGAAGCTTTCTTT
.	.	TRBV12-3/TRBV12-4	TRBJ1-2	CASSTPGGYTF	TGTGCCAGCAGCACTCCGGGTGGCTACACCTTC
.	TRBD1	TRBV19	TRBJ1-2	CASSMDRLGGYTF	TGTGCCAGTAGCATGGACAGGCTCGGTGGCTACACCTTC
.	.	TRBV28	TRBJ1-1	CASTNMNTEAFF	TGTGCCAGCACAAACATGAACACTGAAGCTTTCTTT
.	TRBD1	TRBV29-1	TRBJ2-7	CSVVTGGGYEQYF	TGCAGCGTTGTCACAGGGGGCGGATACGAGCAGTACTTC
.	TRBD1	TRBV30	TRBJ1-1	CAWSRQGNTEAFF	TGTGCCTGGAGTAGACAGGGGAACACTGAAGCTTTCTTT
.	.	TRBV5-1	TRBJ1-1	CASTPGGSEAFF	TGCGCCAGCACCCCGGGGGGCAGTGAAGCTTTCTTT
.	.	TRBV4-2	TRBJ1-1	CASSATGTTEAFF	TGTGCCAGCAGCGCAACAGGGACCACTGAAGCTTTCTTT
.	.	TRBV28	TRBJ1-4	CASSLFRFATNEKLFF	TGTGCCAGCAGTTTATTCCGGTTTGCAACTAATGAAAAACTGTTTTTT
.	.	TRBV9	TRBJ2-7	CASSVAGAQPHEQYF	TGTGCCAGCAGCGTAGCAGGGGCCCAACCCCACGAGCAGTACTTC
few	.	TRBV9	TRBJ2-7	CASSVAPGGVDEQYF	TGTGCCAGCAGCGTAGCCCCCGGAGGGGTCGACGAGCAGTACTTC
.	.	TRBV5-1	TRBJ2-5	CASGDFEGTQYF	TGCGCCAGCGGAGACTTCGAGGGGACCCAGTACTTC
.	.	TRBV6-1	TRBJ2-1	CASSISEAPYNEQFF	TGTGCCAGCAGTATCAGTGAGGCTCCCTACAATGAGCAGTTCTTC